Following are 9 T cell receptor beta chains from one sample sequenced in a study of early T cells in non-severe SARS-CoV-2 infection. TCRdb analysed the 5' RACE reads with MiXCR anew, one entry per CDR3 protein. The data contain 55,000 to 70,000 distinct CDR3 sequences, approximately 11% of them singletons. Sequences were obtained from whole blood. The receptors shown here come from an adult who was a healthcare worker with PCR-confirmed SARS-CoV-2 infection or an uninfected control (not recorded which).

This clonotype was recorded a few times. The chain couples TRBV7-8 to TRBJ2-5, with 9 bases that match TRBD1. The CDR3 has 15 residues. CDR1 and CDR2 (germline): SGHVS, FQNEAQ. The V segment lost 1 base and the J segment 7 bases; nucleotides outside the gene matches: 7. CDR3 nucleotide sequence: TGTGCCAGCAGCTTAGAGGGACAGGGATTCGGGACCCAGTACTTC. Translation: CASSLEGQGFGTQYF.

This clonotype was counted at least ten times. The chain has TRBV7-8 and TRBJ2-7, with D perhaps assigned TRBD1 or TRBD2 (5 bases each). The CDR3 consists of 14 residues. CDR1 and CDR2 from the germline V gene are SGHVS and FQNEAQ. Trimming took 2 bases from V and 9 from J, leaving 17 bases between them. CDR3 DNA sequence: TGTGCCAGCAGCTTACCGGGACGCCCGATCGGGCAGTACTTC. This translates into CASSLPGRPIGQYF.

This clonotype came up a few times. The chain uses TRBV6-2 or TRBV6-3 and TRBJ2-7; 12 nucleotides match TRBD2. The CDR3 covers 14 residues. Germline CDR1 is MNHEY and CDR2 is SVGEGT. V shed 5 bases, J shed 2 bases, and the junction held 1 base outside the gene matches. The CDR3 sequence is CASSRLAGAYEQYF. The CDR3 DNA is TGTGCCAGCAGTAGACTAGCGGGGGCCTACGAGCAGTACTTC.

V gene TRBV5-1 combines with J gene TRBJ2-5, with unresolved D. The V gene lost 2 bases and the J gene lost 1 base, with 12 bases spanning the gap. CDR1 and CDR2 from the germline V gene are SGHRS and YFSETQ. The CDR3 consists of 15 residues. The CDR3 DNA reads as TGCGCCAGCAGCTTACCACCAAGCAGCCAAGAGACCCAGTACTTC. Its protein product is CASSLPPSSQETQYF. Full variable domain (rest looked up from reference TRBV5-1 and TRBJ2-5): KAGVTQTPRYLIKTRGQQVTLSCSPISGHRSVSWYQQTPGQGLQFLFEYFSETQRNKGNFPGRFSGRQFSNSRSEMNVSTLELGDSALYLCASSLPPSSQETQYFGPGTRLLVL.

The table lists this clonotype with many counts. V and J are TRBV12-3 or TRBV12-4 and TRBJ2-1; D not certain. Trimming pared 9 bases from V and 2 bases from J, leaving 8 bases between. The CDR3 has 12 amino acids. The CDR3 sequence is CASFKTYNEQFF. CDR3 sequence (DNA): TGTGCCAGTTTTAAGACCTACAATGAGCAGTTCTTC.

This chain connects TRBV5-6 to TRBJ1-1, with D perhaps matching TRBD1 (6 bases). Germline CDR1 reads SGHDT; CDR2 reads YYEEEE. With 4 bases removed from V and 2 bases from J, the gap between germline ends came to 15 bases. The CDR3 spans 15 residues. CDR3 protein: CASSLWDTVNTEAFF. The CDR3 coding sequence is TGTGCCAGCAGCCTGTGGGACACCGTCAACACTGAAGCTTTCTTT. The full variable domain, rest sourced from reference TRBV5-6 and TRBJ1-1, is DAGVTQSPTHLIKTRGQQVTLRCSPKSGHDTVSWYQQALGQGPQFIFQYYEEEERQRGNFPDRFSGHQFPNYSSELNVNALLLGDSALYLCASSLWDTVNTEAFFGQGTRLTVV.

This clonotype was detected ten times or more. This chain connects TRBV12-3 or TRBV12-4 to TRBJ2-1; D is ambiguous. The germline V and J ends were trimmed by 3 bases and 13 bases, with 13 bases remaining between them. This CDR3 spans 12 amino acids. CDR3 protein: CASSFNAPSQFF. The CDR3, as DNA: TGTGCCAGCAGTTTCAACGCACCGTCACAGTTCTTC.

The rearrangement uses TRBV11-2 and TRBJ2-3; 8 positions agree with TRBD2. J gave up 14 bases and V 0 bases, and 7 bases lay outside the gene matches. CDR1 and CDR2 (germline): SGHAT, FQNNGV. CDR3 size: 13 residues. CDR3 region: CASSLEPGGTRYF. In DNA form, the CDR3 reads TGTGCCAGCAGCTTAGAACCGGGAGGGACCCGGTATTTT.

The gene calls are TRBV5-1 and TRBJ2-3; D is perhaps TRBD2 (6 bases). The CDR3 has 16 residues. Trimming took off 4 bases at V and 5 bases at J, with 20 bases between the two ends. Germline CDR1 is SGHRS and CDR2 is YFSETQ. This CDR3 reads CASSLSPGTSGDTQYF. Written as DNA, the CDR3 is TGCGCCAGCAGCCTCTCGCCTGGGACTTCTGGAGATACGCAGTATTTT.